In its sample, the clone carrying this T cell receptor (beta chain) was seen once. This sample is drawn from a study of T cell changes during pregnancy in multiple sclerosis. Sequencing used immunoSEQ multiplex PCR; TCRdb keeps in-frame clones, though not all of them. Of 40,000 to 60,000 clones listed, roughly 94% were seen once; the top ten hold around 0.3%. From germline, CDR1 is SGDLS and CDR2 YYNGEE. The length of the CDR3 is 15 residues. V dropped 3 bases and J dropped 7 bases, with 16 bases sitting between them. The chain employs TRBV9 and TRBJ1-4; D perhaps matches TRBD1 (5 bases). The sequences come from CD4+ T cells from peripheral blood mononuclear cells, collected in the third trimester of pregnancy. This clonotype originated in a female donor with multiple sclerosis, enrolled in a pregnancy study. The CDR3 DNA reads as TGTGCCAGCAGCGATACACCCACCGGGGGTGAAAAACTGTTTTTT. This translates into CASSDTPTGGEKLFF.